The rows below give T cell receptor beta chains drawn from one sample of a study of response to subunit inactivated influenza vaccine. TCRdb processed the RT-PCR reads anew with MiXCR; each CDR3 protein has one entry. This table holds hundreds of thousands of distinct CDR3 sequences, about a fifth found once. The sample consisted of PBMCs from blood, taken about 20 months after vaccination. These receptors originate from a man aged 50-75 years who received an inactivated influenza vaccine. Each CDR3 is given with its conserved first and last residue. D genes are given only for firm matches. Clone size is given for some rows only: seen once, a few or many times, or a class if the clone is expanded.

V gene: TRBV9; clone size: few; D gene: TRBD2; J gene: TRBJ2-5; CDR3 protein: CASSVGTSWETQYF; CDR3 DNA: TGTGCCAGCAGCGTAGGGACTAGCTGGGAGACCCAGTACTTC
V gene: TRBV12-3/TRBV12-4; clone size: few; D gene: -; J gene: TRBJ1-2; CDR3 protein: CASRQLGTNGYTF; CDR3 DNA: TGTGCCAGCAGGCAATTAGGGACCAATGGCTACACCTTC
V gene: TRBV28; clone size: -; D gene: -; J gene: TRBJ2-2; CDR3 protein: CASSFRAWSFTGELFF; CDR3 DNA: TGTGCCAGCAGTTTTAGAGCGTGGTCCTTCACCGGGGAGCTGTTTTTT
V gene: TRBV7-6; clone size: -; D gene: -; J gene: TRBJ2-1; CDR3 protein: CASSFTGTGIYNEQFF; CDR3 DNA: TGTGCCAGCAGCTTTACCGGGACGGGTATTTACAATGAGCAGTTCTTC
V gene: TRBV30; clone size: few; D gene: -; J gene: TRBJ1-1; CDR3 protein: CAWSSTDWTEAFF; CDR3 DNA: TGTGCCTGGAGTAGTACCGACTGGACTGAAGCTTTCTTT
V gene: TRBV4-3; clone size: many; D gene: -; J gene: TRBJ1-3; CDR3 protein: CASSQDYGGSGNTIYF; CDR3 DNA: TGCGCCAGCAGCCAAGATTATGGGGGATCCGGAAACACCATATATTTT
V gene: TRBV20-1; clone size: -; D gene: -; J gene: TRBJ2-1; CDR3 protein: CSAMSTGLGDEQFF; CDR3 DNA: TGCAGTGCTATGAGCACGGGCCTGGGGGATGAGCAGTTCTTC
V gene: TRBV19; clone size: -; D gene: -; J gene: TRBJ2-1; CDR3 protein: CASSILGNEQFF; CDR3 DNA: TGTGCCAGTAGTATTTTGGGTAATGAGCAGTTCTTC
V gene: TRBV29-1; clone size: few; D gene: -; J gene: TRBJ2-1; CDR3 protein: CSVPPVRGVEQFF; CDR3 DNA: TGCAGCGTTCCTCCAGTTAGAGGGGTTGAGCAGTTCTTC
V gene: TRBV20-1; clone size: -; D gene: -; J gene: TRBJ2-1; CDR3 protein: CSARSGYTSYNEQFF; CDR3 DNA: TGCAGTGCTAGGAGCGGGTATACCTCCTACAATGAGCAGTTCTTC
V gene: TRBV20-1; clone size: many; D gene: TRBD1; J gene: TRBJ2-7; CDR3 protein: CSARGTGQGASYEQYF; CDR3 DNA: TGCAGTGCTAGAGGGACGGGACAGGGGGCTTCCTACGAGCAGTACTTC
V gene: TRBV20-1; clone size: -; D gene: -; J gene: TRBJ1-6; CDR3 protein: CSASTPGSSPLHF; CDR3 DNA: TGCAGTGCTTCAACCCCGGGCAGTTCACCCCTCCACTTT
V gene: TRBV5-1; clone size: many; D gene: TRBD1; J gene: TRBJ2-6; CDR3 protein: CASSQGAGANVLTF; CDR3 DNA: TGCGCCAGCAGCCAGGGGGCTGGGGCCAACGTCCTGACTTTC
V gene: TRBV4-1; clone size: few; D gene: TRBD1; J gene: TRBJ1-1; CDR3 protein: CASSQPLRTGNTEAFF; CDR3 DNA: TGCGCCAGCAGCCAACCTCTTAGGACAGGGAACACTGAAGCTTTCTTT
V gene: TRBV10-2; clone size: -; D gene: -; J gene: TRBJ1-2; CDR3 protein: CASSEPVDKNYGYTF; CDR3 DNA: TGCGCCAGCAGTGAGCCTGTGGACAAGAACTATGGCTACACCTTC
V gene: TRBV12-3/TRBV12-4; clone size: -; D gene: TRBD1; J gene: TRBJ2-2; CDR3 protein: CASSPLAGGSGELFF; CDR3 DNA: TGTGCCAGCAGCCCCCTGGCAGGGGGCTCCGGGGAGCTGTTTTTT
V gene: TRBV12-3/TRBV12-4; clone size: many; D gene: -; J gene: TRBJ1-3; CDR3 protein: CASSFLGSGNTIYF; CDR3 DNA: TGTGCCAGCAGTTTTCTGGGCTCCGGAAACACCATATATTTT
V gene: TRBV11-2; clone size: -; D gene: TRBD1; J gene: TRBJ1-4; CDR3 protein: CASSLGTHGTGSLLSNEKLFF; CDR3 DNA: TGTGCCAGCAGCTTAGGGACCCACGGGACAGGGTCGCTTTTGTCTAATGAAAAACTGTTTTTT
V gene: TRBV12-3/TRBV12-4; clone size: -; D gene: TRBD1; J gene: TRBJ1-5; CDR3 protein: CASSVGGTGDNQPQHF; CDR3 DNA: TGTGCCAGCAGTGTAGGCGGGACAGGGGACAATCAGCCCCAGCATTTT
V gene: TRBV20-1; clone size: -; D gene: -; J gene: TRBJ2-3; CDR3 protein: CSASRALRTDTQYF; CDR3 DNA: TGCAGTGCTAGCCGGGCTTTGAGAACAGATACGCAGTATTTT
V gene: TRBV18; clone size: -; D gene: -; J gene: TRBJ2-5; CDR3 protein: CASSPHAGETQYF; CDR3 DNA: TGTGCCAGCTCACCACACGCCGGAGAGACCCAGTACTTC
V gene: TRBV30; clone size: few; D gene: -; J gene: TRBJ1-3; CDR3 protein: CAWSQLPDSGNTIYF; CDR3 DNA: TGTGCCTGGTCTCAATTACCAGACTCTGGAAACACCATATATTTT
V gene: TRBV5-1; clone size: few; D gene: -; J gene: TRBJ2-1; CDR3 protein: CASSLAQIYNEQFF; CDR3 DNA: TGCGCCAGCAGCTTGGCCCAGATCTACAATGAGCAGTTCTTC
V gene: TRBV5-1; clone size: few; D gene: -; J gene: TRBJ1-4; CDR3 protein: CASTPGQAGEKLFF; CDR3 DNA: TGCGCCAGCACTCCGGGACAAGCTGGCGAAAAACTGTTTTTT
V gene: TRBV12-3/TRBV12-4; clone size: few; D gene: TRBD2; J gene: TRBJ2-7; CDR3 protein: CASSFTILAGVREQYF; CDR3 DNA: TGTGCCAGCAGTTTTACCATCCTAGCGGGAGTTCGAGAGCAGTACTTC
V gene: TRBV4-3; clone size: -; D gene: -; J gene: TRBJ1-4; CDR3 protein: CASSQDGRWSGEKLFF; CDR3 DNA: TGCGCCAGCAGCCAAGATGGCCGTTGGAGCGGGGAAAAACTGTTTTTT
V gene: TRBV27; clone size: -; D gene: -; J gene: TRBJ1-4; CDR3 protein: CASSFRGWANEKLFF; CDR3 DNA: TGTGCCAGCAGTTTCAGGGGCTGGGCTAATGAAAAACTGTTTTTT
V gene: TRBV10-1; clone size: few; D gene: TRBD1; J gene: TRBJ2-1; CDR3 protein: CASSEETGEVDEQFF; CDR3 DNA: TGCGCCAGCAGTGAGGAGACAGGGGAGGTCGATGAGCAGTTCTTC
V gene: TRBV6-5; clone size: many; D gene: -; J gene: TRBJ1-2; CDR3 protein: CASSYWAGEGGYGYTF; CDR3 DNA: TGTGCCAGCAGTTACTGGGCAGGGGAAGGAGGCTATGGCTACACCTTC
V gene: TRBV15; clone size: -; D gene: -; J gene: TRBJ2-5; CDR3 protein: CATRVGETQYF; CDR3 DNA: TGTGCCACCAGGGTCGGAGAGACCCAGTACTTC
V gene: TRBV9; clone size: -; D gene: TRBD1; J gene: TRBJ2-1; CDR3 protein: CASSVGTGGSYNEQFF; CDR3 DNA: TGTGCCAGCAGCGTTGGGACAGGAGGTTCTTACAATGAGCAGTTCTTC
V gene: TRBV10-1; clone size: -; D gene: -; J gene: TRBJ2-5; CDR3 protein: CASSESAGRHPETQYF; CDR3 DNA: TGCGCCAGCAGTGAGTCCGCAGGGCGTCATCCGGAGACCCAGTACTTC